A selection of T cell receptor beta chains follows, all from one sample in a study of identical twins. TCRdb analysed the 5' RACE reads with MiXCR anew, one entry per CDR3 protein. The table records some 900,000 distinct CDR3 sequences, roughly an eighth of them present only once. Separately, the same data were catalogued under a study of yellow fever vaccine responses in identical twins.

Sequencing used PBMCs. The origin of the receptors is a young woman in good health. Both conserved end residues are part of each CDR3. A D gene is named only where the DNA matches it firmly. Where a row states a size, it is once, few, many or the class of an expanded clone; other rows omit it.

TRBD1	TRBV6-5	TRBJ2-4	few	TGTGCCAGCAGTTACTCAGTGGACAGGGACAACATTCAGTACTTC	CASSYSVDRDNIQYF
-	TRBV29-1	TRBJ2-3	few	TGCAGCTTCCTAAGTAGTAGTATCGCAGATACGCAGTATTTT	CSFLSSSIADTQYF
-	TRBV12-3/TRBV12-4	TRBJ1-6	few	TGTGCCAGCAGATTAGAGAGCTCCTATAATTCACCCCTCCACTTT	CASRLESSYNSPLHF
-	TRBV12-3/TRBV12-4	TRBJ2-5	-	TGTGCCAGCAGTCCAACTTGGACTCTTCAAGAGACCCAGTACTTC	CASSPTWTLQETQYF
-	TRBV5-1	TRBJ2-1	few	TGCGCCAGCAGCTTGTGGGGCGAGGGGGGGGCATACAATGAGCAGTTCTTC	CASSLWGEGGAYNEQFF
TRBD2	TRBV5-1	TRBJ2-1	few	TGCGCCAGCAGCCCACTGGGGGGGGGGAATGAGCAGTTCTTC	CASSPLGGGNEQFF
-	TRBV21-1	TRBJ2-5	many	TGTGCCAGCAGCAAAGGGCAGGGGACTAGCAGAAAAGAGACCCAGTACTTC	CASSKGQGTSRKETQYF
TRBD2	TRBV4-1	TRBJ2-2	many	TGCGCCAGCAGCCATGCGGGGGGGAGGAGCGGGGAGCTGTTTTTT	CASSHAGGRSGELFF
-	TRBV2	TRBJ1-6	-	TGTGCCAGCACCGAACAGGGAAGAGTGGGTTCACCCCTCCACTTT	CASTEQGRVGSPLHF
-	TRBV12-3/TRBV12-4	TRBJ2-5	many	TGTGCCAGCAGTTTAGGGGCAGGGCCAAAGACCCAGTACTTC	CASSLGAGPKTQYF
TRBD1	TRBV11-1	TRBJ1-1	few	TGTGCCAGCAGCTCCGGGACAGGGGGCTTGAGCACTGAAGCTTTCTTT	CASSSGTGGLSTEAFF
TRBD1	TRBV10-3	TRBJ1-1	many	TGTGCCATCAGGCATCCCGGACAGGGTGACATTGAAGCTTTCTTT	CAIRHPGQGDIEAFF
-	TRBV6-1	TRBJ2-7	many	TGTGCCAGCAGTGAAGTTAGGGGATTCTACGAGCAGTACTTC	CASSEVRGFYEQYF
-	TRBV7-7	TRBJ2-7	-	TGTGCCAGCAGCCGCGGCTTTGGCTACGAGCAGTACTTC	CASSRGFGYEQYF
TRBD1	TRBV7-8	TRBJ2-2	-	TGTGCCAGCAGCCCTACAGGGGGCCCCGGGGAGCTGTTTTTT	CASSPTGGPGELFF
TRBD2	TRBV10-3	TRBJ2-3	few	TGTGCCATTGGTGGGCTAGCGGGATTCGATACGCAGTATTTT	CAIGGLAGFDTQYF
-	TRBV20-1	TRBJ2-1	-	TGCAGTGCTGACCCGGACGGTGACAATGAGCAGTTCTTC	CSADPDGDNEQFF
-	TRBV6-6	TRBJ2-3	-	TGTGCCAGCACCCTCGGGTTAACAGATACGCAGTATTTT	CASTLGLTDTQYF
TRBD2	TRBV11-2	TRBJ2-3	many	TGTGCCAGCACCTCCTTTCCTGGGCTAGCGGGAGGGCCTAGCACAGATACGCAGTATTTT	CASTSFPGLAGGPSTDTQYF
-	TRBV12-3/TRBV12-4	TRBJ2-2	few	TGTGCCAGCAGTTACCCTGGATATTACACCGGGGAGCTGTTTTTT	CASSYPGYYTGELFF
-	TRBV12-3/TRBV12-4	TRBJ2-5	few	TGTGCCAGCAGTTTAGCCCACCCCATGTCCCAGTACTTC	CASSLAHPMSQYF
-	TRBV12-3/TRBV12-4	TRBJ2-5	-	TGTGCCAGCAGTTTAGGTGAAGGGGAGACCCAGTACTTC	CASSLGEGETQYF
-	TRBV5-1	TRBJ2-7	-	TGCGCCAGCAGCTTGCGGTCTTTTGTATTCGGGCAGTACTTC	CASSLRSFVFGQYF
-	TRBV12-3/TRBV12-4	TRBJ2-1	many	TGTGCCAGCAGTTTAGGGGAGAACAATGAGCAGTTCTTC	CASSLGENNEQFF
-	TRBV29-1	TRBJ2-7	-	TGCAGCGTTACAGAGACAACCTACGAGCAGTACTTC	CSVTETTYEQYF
-	TRBV7-6	TRBJ2-1	-	TGTGCCAGCAGCTTAGCTAGCAAGCGCCCCTACAATGAGCAGTTCTTC	CASSLASKRPYNEQFF
-	TRBV11-2	TRBJ2-3	-	TGTGCCAGCAGCTTACTTCTGTTAGCCATGAAAAATAGCACAGATACGCAGTATTTT	CASSLLLLAMKNSTDTQYF
TRBD1	TRBV12-3/TRBV12-4	TRBJ1-2	many	TGTGCCAGCAGTTTGTCCGGGACAGGGAATCGAGGCTACACCTTC	CASSLSGTGNRGYTF
-	TRBV5-1	TRBJ2-7	many	TGCGCCAGCTCTTGGGACACCTCTTCCTACGAGCAGTACTTC	CASSWDTSSYEQYF
TRBD2	TRBV12-3/TRBV12-4	TRBJ2-1	few	TGTGCCAGCAGACCTGGACTAGCGGGGTATTACAATGAGCAGTTCTTC	CASRPGLAGYYNEQFF
TRBD1	TRBV19	TRBJ1-1	-	TGTGCCAGTAGTATCGGGACAGGCACTGAAGCTTTCTTT	CASSIGTGTEAFF
-	TRBV7-8	TRBJ2-7	-	TGTGCCAGCAGCTTAGGTATTTCTAGGACAGCCACCTACGAGCAGTACTTC	CASSLGISRTATYEQYF
TRBD2	TRBV10-3	TRBJ2-1	-	TGTGCCACCGTCGGACTAGCGGGGGGGAGCTCCTACAATGAGCAGTTCTTC	CATVGLAGGSSYNEQFF
TRBD1	TRBV6-1	TRBJ2-5	-	TGTGCCAGCAGTGAATTCGGGACAGGGAATCAAGAGACCCAGTACTTC	CASSEFGTGNQETQYF
TRBD1	TRBV27	TRBJ2-2	-	TGTGCCAGCAGCCGCACCGGGACAGGGGGCACCGGGGAGCTGTTTTTT	CASSRTGTGGTGELFF
-	TRBV24-1	TRBJ2-5	-	TGTGCCACCAGTGATTTCTACAGTACAAACCAAGAGACCCAGTACTTC	CATSDFYSTNQETQYF
-	TRBV7-8	TRBJ2-3	few	-	CASSFGEGTPVYF
TRBD1	TRBV12-3/TRBV12-4	TRBJ2-1	many	TGTGCCAGCAGTTTCGATTCAGGGGGCTCCTACAATGAGCAGTTCTTC	CASSFDSGGSYNEQFF
TRBD2	TRBV11-1	TRBJ2-5	few	TGTGCCAGCAGCCCAACCGTCACTAGCGGGGGGGTGTACCAAGAGACCCAGTACTTC	CASSPTVTSGGVYQETQYF
-	TRBV6-2/TRBV6-3	TRBJ2-5	-	TGTGCCAGCAGTTTTTCTGAATACCAAGAGACCCAGTACTTC	CASSFSEYQETQYF
-	TRBV7-9	TRBJ2-1	few	TGTGCCAGCAGCCGCGTAGGGGAATACAATGAGCAGTTCTTC	CASSRVGEYNEQFF
TRBD1	TRBV7-6	TRBJ2-6	-	TGTGCCAGCAGCTGGACTCGGGGACAGGGGGCGTTGTCTGGGGCCAACGTCCTGACTTTC	CASSWTRGQGALSGANVLTF
TRBD2	TRBV20-1	TRBJ2-3	many	TGCAGTGCTATCAGGACTAGCGGGGGCACAGATACGCAGTATTTT	CSAIRTSGGTDTQYF
-	TRBV7-9	TRBJ2-5	-	TGTGCCAGCAGTTCAATGAGACAGGAAGAGACCCAGTACTTC	CASSSMRQEETQYF
-	TRBV24-1	TRBJ2-1	-	TGTGCCACCAGTGATCCCTCGGGGGTCTACAATGAGCAGTTCTTC	CATSDPSGVYNEQFF
TRBD2	TRBV24-1	TRBJ2-2	-	TGTGCCACCAGTGAAGGACTAGCGGGAAAGTCGAGCACCGGGGAGCTGTTTTTT	CATSEGLAGKSSTGELFF
-	TRBV14	TRBJ2-1	-	TGTGCCAGCAGCCAAGATATGGGGGCCGTGGATGAGCAGTTCTTC	CASSQDMGAVDEQFF